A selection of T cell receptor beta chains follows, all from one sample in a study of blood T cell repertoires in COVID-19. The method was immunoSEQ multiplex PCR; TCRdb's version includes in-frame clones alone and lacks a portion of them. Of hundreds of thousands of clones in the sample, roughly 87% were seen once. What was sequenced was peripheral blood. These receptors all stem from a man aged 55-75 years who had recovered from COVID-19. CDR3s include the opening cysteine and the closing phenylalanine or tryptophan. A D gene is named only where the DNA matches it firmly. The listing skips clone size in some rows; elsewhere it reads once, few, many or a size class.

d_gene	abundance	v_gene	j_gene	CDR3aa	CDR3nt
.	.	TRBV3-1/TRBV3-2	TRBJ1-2	CASSQSGSNYGYTF	TGTGCCAGCAGCCAATCAGGCAGCAACTATGGCTACACCTTC
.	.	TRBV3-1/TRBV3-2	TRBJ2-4	CASSLRGAKNIQYF	TGTGCCAGCAGCCTCCGCGGGGCCAAAAACATTCAGTACTTC
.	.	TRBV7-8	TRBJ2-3	CASSLWGSVTDTQYF	TGTGCCAGCAGCTTATGGGGCTCGGTGACAGATACGCAGTATTTT
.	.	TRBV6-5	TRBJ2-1	CASSLQNPLYNEQFF	TGTGCCAGCAGTCTCCAGAACCCCCTCTACAATGAGCAGTTCTTC
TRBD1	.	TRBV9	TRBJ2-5	CASSVADRTGQETQYF	TGTGCCAGCAGCGTAGCGGATAGGACAGGGCAAGAGACCCAGTACTTC
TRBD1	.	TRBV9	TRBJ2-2	CASSVHKGAGTGELFF	TGTGCCAGCAGCGTACATAAGGGGGCGGGCACCGGGGAGCTGTTTTTT
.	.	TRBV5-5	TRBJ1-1	CASRNPMTETFF	TGTGCCAGCAGGAACCCGATGACAGAAACTTTCTTT
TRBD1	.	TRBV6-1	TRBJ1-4	CASSEGQGAETNEKLFF	TGTGCCAGCAGTGAAGGGCAGGGGGCGGAAACTAATGAAAAACTGTTTTTT
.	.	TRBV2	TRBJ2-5	CASSLGGAQETQYF	TGTGCCAGCAGTTTAGGGGGGGCCCAAGAGACCCAGTACTTC
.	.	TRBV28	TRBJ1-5	CASRLDGSNQPQHF	TGTGCCAGCAGACTAGACGGAAGCAATCAGCCCCAGCATTTT
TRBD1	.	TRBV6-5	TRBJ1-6	CASSSFYRGDNSPLHF	TGTGCCAGCAGTTCATTTTACAGGGGGGATAATTCACCCCTCCACTTT
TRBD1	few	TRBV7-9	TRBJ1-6	CASSPAPGTGSFTLHF	TGTGCCAGCAGCCCTGCCCCCGGGACAGGGAGTTTCACCCTCCACTTT
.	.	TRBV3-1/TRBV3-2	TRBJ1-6	CASSQDWAVHYNSPLHF	TGTGCCAGCAGCCAAGATTGGGCAGTTCATTATAATTCACCCCTCCACTTT